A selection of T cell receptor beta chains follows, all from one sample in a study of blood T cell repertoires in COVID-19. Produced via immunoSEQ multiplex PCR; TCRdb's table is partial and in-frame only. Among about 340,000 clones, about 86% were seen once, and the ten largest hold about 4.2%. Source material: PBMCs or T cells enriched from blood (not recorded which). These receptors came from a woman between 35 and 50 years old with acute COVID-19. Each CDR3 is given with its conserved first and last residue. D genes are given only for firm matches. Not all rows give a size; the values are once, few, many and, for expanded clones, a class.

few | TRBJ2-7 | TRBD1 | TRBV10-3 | CAINAGGEYEQYF
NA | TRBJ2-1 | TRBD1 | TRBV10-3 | CAISMSSPGTGGLRNEQFF
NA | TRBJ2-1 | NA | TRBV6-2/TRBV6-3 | CASSYLGDEQFF
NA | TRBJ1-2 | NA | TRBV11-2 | CASSLDRRGRGGYTF
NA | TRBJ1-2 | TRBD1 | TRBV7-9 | CASSTTTGSAYGYTF
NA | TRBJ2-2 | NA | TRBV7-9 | CASSPPLQGSETGELFF
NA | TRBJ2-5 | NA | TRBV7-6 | CASTPGEARAYF
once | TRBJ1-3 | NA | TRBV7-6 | CASSPGGGEAGNTIYF
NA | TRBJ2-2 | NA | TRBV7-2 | CASSITGYTGELFF
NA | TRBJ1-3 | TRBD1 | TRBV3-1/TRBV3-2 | CASSPSIDREPIYF
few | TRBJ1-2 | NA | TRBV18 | CASSPSQGYYGYTF
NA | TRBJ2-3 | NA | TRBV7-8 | CASSQGGGYTQYF
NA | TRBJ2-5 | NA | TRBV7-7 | CASSPTSGKETQYF
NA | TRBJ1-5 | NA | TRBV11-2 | CASSLSQGNQPQHF
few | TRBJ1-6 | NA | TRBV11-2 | CASSPPSAPLHF
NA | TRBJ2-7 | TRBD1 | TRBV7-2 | CASSSRTGGPYEQYF